The 21 T cell receptor beta chains listed next were all sequenced from one sample in a study of read filtering for tumor transcriptome and immune sequencing. From around 0.4 ug of RNA, a library with molecular barcoded alpha/delta and beta/gamma adaptors was made. TCRdb re-derived calls from the reads in MiXCR, one entry per CDR3 protein. This sample yields approximately 90,000 distinct CDR3 sequences, of which 12% are seen a single time; approximately 15% belongs to the top ten. Specimen: a population of CD138-negative cells sorted from bone marrow. These receptor sequences come from a donor at least 40 years old with multiple myeloma.

This clonotype has ten or more counts. V gene TRBV7-2 combines with J gene TRBJ1-5; maybe TRBD1 (6 bases). Germline V gives CDR1 SGHTA, CDR2 FQGNSA. The CDR3 is made up of 19 amino acids. V gave up 3 bases and J gave up 1 base, with 22 bases separating them. Here the CDR3 reads CASSLGRDRTGTSNQPQHF. The CDR3 nucleotides are TGTGCCAGCAGCTTGGGGAGGGATAGAACAGGGACAAGCAATCAGCCCCAGCATTTT.

This clonotype was counted a few times. A much larger clonotype is one base distant, so this may be a read error. The chain joins TRBV3-1 to TRBJ2-1; D is possibly TRBD2 (6 bases). Germline assignment: CDR1 LGHDT and CDR2 YNNKEL (reference sequence). There are 15 residues in the CDR3. The CDR3 nucleotides are TGTGCCAGCAGCAAGGGACTTAGCTCCTACAATGGGCAGTTCTTC. Translated: CASSKGLSSYNGQFF.

Ten or more counts support this clonotype. DNA of the CDR3: TGTGCCAGCAGCTTATTTCTCGGGAGCACAGATACGCAGTATTTT. Its translation is CASSLFLGSTDTQYF. V gene TRBV5-5 combines with J gene TRBJ2-3; no clear D gene. The CDR3 is 15 amino acids. The V gene's germline CDR1 is SGHKS and CDR2 YYEKEE (reference sequence). V dropped 2 bases and J dropped 0 bases, with 10 bases sitting between them.

The V call is TRBV27, the J call TRBJ2-7, with 8 nucleotides matching TRBD2. The CDR3 is 15 amino acids. CDR1 and CDR2 (germline): MNHEY, SMNVEV (reference sequence). The V segment lost 7 bases and the J segment 2 bases; nucleotides outside the gene matches: 10. The chain's CDR3 is CASTPRGGQTYEQYF. The CDR3 DNA reads TGTGCCAGCACCCCCCGGGGGGGTCAGACCTACGAGCAGTACTTC.

This clonotype was seen ten or more times. This chain joins TRBV5-1 and TRBJ2-1; weak D call: TRBD2 (7 bases). From germline, CDR1 is SGHRS and CDR2 YFSETQ. Trimming left V 5 bases short and J 0 bases short, with 18 bases between. The length of the CDR3 is 17 residues. CDR3 protein: CASRGGEGTGSYNEQFF. CDR3 sequence (DNA): TGCGCCAGCAGAGGGGGGGAGGGGACGGGCTCCTACAATGAGCAGTTCTTC.

The sample holds many counts of this clonotype. The chain links TRBV28 to TRBJ2-7, with D possibly TRBD1 on 6 matching bases. The CDR3 is made up of 15 amino acids. CDR1 and CDR2 from the germline V gene are MDHEN and SYDVKM. V lost 3 bases and J lost 7, with 19 bases in between. The CDR3 DNA sequence: TGTGCCAGCAGTTTCACCCGGACAGCTCTGGGGGAGCAGTACTTC. This translates into CASSFTRTALGEQYF.

The V and J genes are TRBV7-2 and TRBJ1-1; 7 bases map to TRBD1. CDR1 SGHTA and CDR2 FQGNSA come from the germline V gene. J lost 1 base, V lost 4 bases, and 3 bases had no gene match. This CDR3 comprises 14 residues. In DNA, the CDR3 is TGTGCCAGCAGCTGGGGGACAGCGAACACTGAAGCTTTCTTT. Translation gives CASSWGTANTEAFF.

On this clonotype: Mismatch with germline at one junction end may stem from a read error. The chain uses TRBV30 and TRBJ1-1; 8 nucleotides align to TRBD1. The CDR3 has 15 amino acids. Looked up from germline, CDR1 is GTSNPN and CDR2 is SVGIG (reference sequence). Here the CDR3 reads CTWSIQGGRGTEAFF. The DNA of the CDR3 is TGTACCTGGAGTATACAGGGGGGCCGGGGCACTGAGGCTTTCTTT. Using reference TRBV30 and TRBJ1-1 for the parts outside the CDR3, the full variable domain is SQTIHQWPATLVQPVGSPLSLECTVEGTSNPNLYWYRQAAGRGLQLLFYSVGIGQISSEVPQNLSASRPQDRQFILSSKKLLLSDSGFYLCTWSIQGGRGTEAFFGQGTRLTVV.

There are many counts of this clonotype. A read error may be the cause here, since a much bigger clone is one base away. The chain couples TRBV18 to TRBJ2-1; no clear D. This CDR3 comprises 17 residues. In germline, CDR1 is KGHSH, CDR2 LQKENI. CDR3 residues: CASSPLIAGGSYNEQSF. For the CDR3, the DNA is TGTGCCAGCTCACCACTGATAGCAGGCGGCTCCTACAATGAGCAGTCCTTC.

There are many counts of this clonotype. The chain joins TRBV6-2 or TRBV6-3 to TRBJ2-1, with TRBD2 identical over 7 bases. From germline, CDR1 is MNHEY and CDR2 SVGEGT. The CDR3 length is 18 residues. V lost 2 bases to trimming and J lost 0 bases; unmatched junction nucleotides: 10. The DNA of the CDR3 is TGTGCCAGCAGTTACAATCCGAGGGAGGGCTCCTCCTACAATGAGCAGTTCTTC. Translation: CASSYNPREGSSYNEQFF.

In this sample, this clonotype turned up many times. CDR3 sequence reads: CSVSAGLSYEQYF. The CDR3 nucleotides are TGCAGCGTATCAGCGGGCCTCTCCTACGAGCAGTACTTC. The chain uses TRBV29-1 and TRBJ2-7; D may be TRBD2 (6 bases). The CDR3 sequence is 13 residues long. Per the germline V gene, CDR1 is SQVTM and CDR2 is ANQGSEA. Trimming pared 6 bases from V and 0 bases from J, leaving 12 bases between.

The rearrangement links TRBV11-3 to TRBJ2-3; either TRBD1 or TRBD2 may supply D (5 bases each). Trimming took 5 bases from V and 1 from J, leaving 10 bases between them. This CDR3 has 14 amino acids. Germline CDR1 and CDR2: SGHNT and YENEEA. The CDR3 spells CASSQGPRTDTQYF. CDR3 sequence (DNA): TGTGCCAGCAGCCAGGGACCCCGCACAGATACGCAGTATTTT.

This clonotype was seen more than once but under ten times. The chain couples TRBV6-2 or TRBV6-3 to TRBJ2-7; the match to TRBD2 covers 15 bases. Germline CDR1 MNHEY, CDR2 SVGEGT. With V trimmed by 4 bases and J by 4 bases, 2 bases remained unmatched. The CDR3 is 15 residues long. The CDR3 protein is CASSSGTSGRYEQYF. The CDR3 DNA reads as TGTGCCAGCAGTTCCGGGACTAGCGGGAGGTACGAGCAGTACTTC.

This clonotype has a count of ten or more. The chain uses TRBV30 and TRBJ2-3; D is undetermined. Trimming removed 4 bases at V and 4 bases at J, with 21 bases between. The length of the CDR3 is 16 residues. In germline, CDR1 is GTSNPN, CDR2 SVGIG (reference sequence). The CDR3 reads CAWNLAGRAVSDTQYF. The DNA of the CDR3 is TGTGCCTGGAACCTGGCTGGACGGGCGGTATCAGATACGCAGTATTTT.

This clonotype was observed at least ten times. In DNA form, the CDR3 reads TGTGCCAGCTCAGCGGCATTGACTAGCGGACGTATTCAGTACTTC. Its protein is CASSAALTSGRIQYF. The chain carries TRBV2 and TRBJ2-4; TRBD2 aligns across 9 bases. This CDR3 is built from 15 residues. Trimming took 8 bases from V and 10 from J; bases not matched to a gene: 15. The germline CDR1 and CDR2 sequences are SNHLY and FYNNEI.

This clonotype was seen at least ten times. The chain has TRBV2 and TRBJ2-4; 10 bases line up with TRBD2. This CDR3 region has 17 residues. Germline lookup yields CDR1 SNHLY and CDR2 FYNNEI. The ends lost 6 bases at V and 4 bases at J; junction bases unmatched: 12. CDR3 in amino acids: CASSDPGLAKTKNIQYF. The CDR3 bases are TGTGCCAGCAGCGATCCGGGACTAGCGAAAACTAAAAACATTCAGTACTTC.

The table lists this clonotype with a few counts. The chain carries TRBV5-1 and TRBJ2-7; D is undetermined. The CDR3 is made up of 12 amino acids. Germline V gene sequence: CDR1 SGHRS, CDR2 YFSETQ. The ends were cut back, 4 bases at V and 0 bases at J, with 5 bases in the middle. CDR3 sequence reads: CASSPPSYEQYF. DNA of the CDR3: TGCGCCAGCAGCCCCCCCTCCTACGAGCAGTACTTC.

This clonotype has ten or more counts. The chain links TRBV10-3 to TRBJ2-6; D is uncertain. This CDR3 has 14 residues. The V and J ends lost 3 bases and 1 base respectively, with 4 bases between them. Germline V lookup: CDR1 ENHRY, CDR2 SYGVKD. For the CDR3, the DNA is TGTGCCATCAGTGACCCGTCTGGGGCCAACGTCCTGACTTTC. This sequence encodes CAISDPSGANVLTF.

The chain uses TRBV12-3 or TRBV12-4 and TRBJ1-5; the D gene is possibly TRBD1 (5 bases). The CDR3 sequence is 17 residues long. Trimming removed 3 bases from V and 4 bases from J, with 19 bases in between. CDR3 residues: CASSFRFQSGGNQPQHF. The CDR3 nucleotides read TGTGCCAGCAGTTTCAGGTTTCAGTCGGGGGGGAATCAGCCCCAGCATTTT.

Details on this clonotype: This sequence may be a read error, since a much larger clone differs from it by one base. This chain uses TRBV11-2 with TRBJ1-1; the D is unclear. From germline, CDR1 is SGHAT and CDR2 FQNNGV. The CDR3 has 16 residues. Written as DNA, the CDR3 is TGTGCCCGCAGCTTAGATATAGGTTCCCGACGGTCTGAAGCTTTCTTT. Translated, it gives CARSLDIGSRRSEAFF.

There are a few counts of this clonotype. This chain connects TRBV7-9 to TRBJ2-7; 9 bases are shared with TRBD2. CDR3 length: 18 amino acids. The trim removed 4 bases at V and 6 bases at J, leaving 19 bases unmatched. CDR1 SEHNR and CDR2 FQNEAQ come from the germline V gene (reference sequence). CDR3 bases: TGTGCCAGCAGCTCAAGGGGGATGGCGGGAGGGCCTCAGGGCGAGCAGTACTTC. Translated: CASSSRGMAGGPQGEQYF.